The table lists the clone carrying this T cell receptor beta chain with a count of one. Germline V gives CDR1 SGHRS, CDR2 YFSETQ. V gave up 2 bases and J gave up 4 bases, with 14 bases separating them. This CDR3 comprises 15 residues. Authors' analysis steps: Quantification of nucleated cells was approximated via reference gene primer amplification. Profiled with immunoSEQ multiplex PCR; TCRdb holds only in-frame clones, not every one. The DNA gave D and trimming, while V, J and clone size come from that table. The repertoire consists of more than 250,000 clones, with around 87% occurring once and the leading ten covering approximately 2%. The data belong to a study of blood T cell repertoires in COVID-19. Study details: Samples of COVID-19 (acute and convalescent) were obtained from the United States, Italy and Spain. From T cells, B-cell-depleted T cells, or PBMCs came the material, which was cDNA or gDNA.

The sequence was obtained from a young woman who had recovered from COVID-19. The source material was peripheral blood. The chain recombines TRBV5-1 with TRBJ2-3; D unclear. This CDR3 is CASSLGSGRADTQYF. The CDR3 DNA reads as TGCGCCAGCAGCTTAGGTTCGGGTCGGGCAGATACGCAGTATTTT.